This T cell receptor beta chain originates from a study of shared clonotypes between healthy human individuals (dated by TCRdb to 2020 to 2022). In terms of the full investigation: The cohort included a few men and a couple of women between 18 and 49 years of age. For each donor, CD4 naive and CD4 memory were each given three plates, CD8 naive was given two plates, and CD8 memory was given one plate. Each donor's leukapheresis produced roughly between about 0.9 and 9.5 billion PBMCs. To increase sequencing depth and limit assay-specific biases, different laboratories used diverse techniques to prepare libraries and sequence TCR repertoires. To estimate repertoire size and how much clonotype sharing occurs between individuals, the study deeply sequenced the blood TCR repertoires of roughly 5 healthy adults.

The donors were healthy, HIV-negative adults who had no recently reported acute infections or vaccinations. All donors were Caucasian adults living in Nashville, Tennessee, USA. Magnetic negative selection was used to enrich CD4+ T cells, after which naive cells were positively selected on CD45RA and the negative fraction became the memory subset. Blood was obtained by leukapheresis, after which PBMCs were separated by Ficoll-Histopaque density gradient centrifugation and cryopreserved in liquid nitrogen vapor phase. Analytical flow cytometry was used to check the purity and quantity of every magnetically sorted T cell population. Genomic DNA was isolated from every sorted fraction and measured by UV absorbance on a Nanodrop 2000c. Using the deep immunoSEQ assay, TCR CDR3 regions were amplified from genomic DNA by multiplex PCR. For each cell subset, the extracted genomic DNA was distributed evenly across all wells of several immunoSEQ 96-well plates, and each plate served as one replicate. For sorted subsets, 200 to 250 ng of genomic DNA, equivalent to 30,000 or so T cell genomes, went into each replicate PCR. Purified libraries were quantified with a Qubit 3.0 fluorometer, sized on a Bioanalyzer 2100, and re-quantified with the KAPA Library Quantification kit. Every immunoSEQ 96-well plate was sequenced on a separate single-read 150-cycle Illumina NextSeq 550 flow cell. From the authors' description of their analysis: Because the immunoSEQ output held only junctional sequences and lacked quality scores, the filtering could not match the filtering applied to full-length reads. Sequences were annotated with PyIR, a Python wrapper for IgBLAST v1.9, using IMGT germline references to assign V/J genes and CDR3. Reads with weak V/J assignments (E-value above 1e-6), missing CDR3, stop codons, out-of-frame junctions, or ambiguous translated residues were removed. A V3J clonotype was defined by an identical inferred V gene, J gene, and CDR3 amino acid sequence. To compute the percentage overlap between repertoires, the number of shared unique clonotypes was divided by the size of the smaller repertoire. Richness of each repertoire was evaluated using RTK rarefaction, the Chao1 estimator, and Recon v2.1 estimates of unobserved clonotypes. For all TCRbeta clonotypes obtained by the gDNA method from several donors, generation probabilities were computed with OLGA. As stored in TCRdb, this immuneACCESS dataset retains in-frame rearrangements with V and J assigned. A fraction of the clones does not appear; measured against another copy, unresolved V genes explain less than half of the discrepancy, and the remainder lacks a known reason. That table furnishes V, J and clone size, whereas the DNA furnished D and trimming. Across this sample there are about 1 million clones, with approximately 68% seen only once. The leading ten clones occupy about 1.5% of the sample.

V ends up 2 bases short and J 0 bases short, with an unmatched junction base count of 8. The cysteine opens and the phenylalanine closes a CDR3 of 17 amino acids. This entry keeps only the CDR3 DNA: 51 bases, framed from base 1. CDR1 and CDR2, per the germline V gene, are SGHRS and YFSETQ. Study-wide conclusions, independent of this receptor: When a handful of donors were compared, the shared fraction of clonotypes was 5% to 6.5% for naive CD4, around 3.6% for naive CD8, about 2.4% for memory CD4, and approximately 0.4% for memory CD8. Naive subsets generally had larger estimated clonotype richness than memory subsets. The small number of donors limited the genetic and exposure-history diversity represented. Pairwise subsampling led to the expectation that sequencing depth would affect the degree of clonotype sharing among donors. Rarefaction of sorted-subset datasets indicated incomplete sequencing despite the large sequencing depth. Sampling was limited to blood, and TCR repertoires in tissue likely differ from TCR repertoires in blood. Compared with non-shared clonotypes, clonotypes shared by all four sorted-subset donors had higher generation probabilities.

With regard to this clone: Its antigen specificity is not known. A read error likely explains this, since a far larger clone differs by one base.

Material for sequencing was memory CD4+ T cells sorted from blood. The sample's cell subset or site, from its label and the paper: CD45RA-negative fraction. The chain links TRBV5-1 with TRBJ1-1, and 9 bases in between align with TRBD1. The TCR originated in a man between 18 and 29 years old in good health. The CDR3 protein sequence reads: CASSFGTGKVMNTEAFF. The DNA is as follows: TGCGCCAGCAGCTTCGGGACAGGGAAAGTGATGAACACTGAAGCTTTCTTT.